The 19 T cell receptor beta chains given below trace back to one sample, sequenced in a study of blood T cell repertoires in COVID-19. Sequenced by immunoSEQ multiplex PCR; TCRdb stores in-frame clones only, minus some. The table has approximately 150,000 clones, around 80% seen once; the top ten hold roughly a fifth. The sequencing sample was made of peripheral blood. The source is a woman in her 70s who had recovered from COVID-19.

V usage is TRBV19 and J usage is TRBJ2-3; D not certain. The CDR3 has 11 residues. Germline-derived CDR1 and CDR2 are LNHDA and SQIVND (reference sequence). The V gene lost 10 bases and the J gene lost 7 bases, with 12 bases spanning the gap. The CDR3 DNA is TGTGCCACCGGAGCTGTATATACGCAGTATTTT. It specifies CATGAVYTQYF.

This clone was seen a few times. The J gene is TRBJ2-7, the V gene TRBV4-3, with 11 nucleotides matching TRBD1. The CDR3 has 14 amino acids. The germline CDR1 and CDR2 sequences are LGHNA and YSLEER. Unmatched junction bases numbered 6, after V lost 4 bases and J lost 7 bases. CDR3 protein: CASSLTGDRGEQYF. CDR3 DNA sequence: TGCGCCAGCAGCCTGACCGGGGACAGGGGGGAGCAGTACTTC.

The chain recombines TRBV4-1 with TRBJ2-7; 8 bases are shared with TRBD2. CDR1 is MGHRA and CDR2 is YSYEKL in the germline V gene. The CDR3 sequence is 15 residues long. Unmatched junction bases numbered 7, after V lost 3 bases and J lost 3 bases. CDR3 sequence reads: CASSHQGRGDYEQYF. The CDR3 DNA reads TGCGCCAGCAGCCACCAGGGGCGGGGGGACTACGAGCAGTACTTC.

The chain combines TRBV7-9 with TRBJ2-7; 8 nucleotides match TRBD1. Germline assignment: CDR1 SEHNR and CDR2 FQNEAQ (reference sequence). Trimming removed 1 base from V and 2 bases from J; junction bases left unmatched: 4. The length of the CDR3 is 15 residues. The DNA of the CDR3 is TGTGCCAGCAGCTTAGGAGGACAGGGTGCCTACGAGCAGTACTTC. It encodes CASSLGGQGAYEQYF.

About this clone itself: A junction end diverges from the germline sequence, so it may reflect a read error. The chain recombines TRBV7-2 with TRBJ2-3; 13 nucleotides line up with TRBD2. Germline lookup yields CDR1 SGHTA and CDR2 FQGNSA. This CDR3 is built from 15 residues. CDR3 DNA sequence: TGTGCCAGCAGCTTAGCGATAAGGACTAGCGGGAGTGTCTACTTT. Residues: CASSLAIRTSGSVYF.

DNA for the CDR3: TGTGCCAGCAGTGTAGAACAGCTATACGAGCAGTACTTC. Its translation is CASSVEQLYEQYF. The chain uses TRBV2 and TRBJ2-7; D not certain. Germline CDR1 is SNHLY and CDR2 is FYNNEI. The CDR3 is 13 amino acids. V lost 4 bases to trimming and J lost 4 bases, with 11 bases between them.

This clone showed up just a few times. This chain joins TRBV12-3 or TRBV12-4 and TRBJ2-1; 7 positions agree with TRBD2. This CDR3 contains 13 residues. The V segment lost 8 bases and the J segment 6 bases; nucleotides outside the gene matches: 7. This chain's CDR3 is CASGRASGNEQFF. The CDR3 nucleotides are TGTGCCAGCGGCCGGGCTAGCGGCAATGAGCAGTTCTTC.

This sequence joins TRBV24-1 and TRBJ2-3, with TRBD2 matching 7 bases. The CDR3 is 13 amino acids. J was trimmed by 6 bases and V by 9 bases; bases with no gene match: 8. Germline loops: CDR1 KGHDR, CDR2 SFDVKD. The CDR3 region is CATRGREGDTQYF. For the CDR3, the DNA is TGTGCCACCCGTGGGAGGGAGGGGGATACGCAGTATTTT.

The chain has TRBV4-2 and TRBJ2-7, with 7 positions matching TRBD1. This CDR3 spans 15 amino acids. With V trimmed by 4 bases and J by 0 bases, 6 bases remained unmatched. Germline CDR1 is LGHNA and CDR2 is YNFKEQ. The DNA of the CDR3 is TGTGCCAGCAGCCCGTCCGGGACAGACTCCTACGAGCAGTACTTC. Protein product: CASSPSGTDSYEQYF.

J is TRBJ2-2 and V is TRBV2, with D maybe TRBD2 (6 bases). Per the germline V gene, CDR1 is SNHLY and CDR2 is FYNNEI. The CDR3 contains 15 residues. V shed 1 base and J shed 3 bases, with 9 bases lying between them. CDR3 nucleotides: TGTGCCAGCAGTGAAGGAAGCGGGTACACCGGGGAGCTGTTTTTT. This translates into CASSEGSGYTGELFF.

The chain joins TRBV7-2 to TRBJ2-1; D is possibly TRBD2 (6 bases). V lost 4 bases to trimming and J lost 5 bases, with 15 bases between them. CDR3 size: 15 residues. Germline V gene data show CDR1 as SGHTA and CDR2 as FQGNSA. The CDR3 DNA is TGTGCCAGCAGCTCGCCCGGGACTCAGGACAATGAGCAGTTCTTC. It codes for CASSSPGTQDNEQFF. The full variable domain, its missing parts supplied by reference TRBV7-2 and TRBJ2-1, is GAGVSQSPSNKVTEKGKDVELRCDPISGHTALYWYRQSLGQGLEFLIYFQGNSAPDKSGLPSDRFSAERTGGSVSTLTIQRTQQEDSAVYLCASSSPGTQDNEQFFGPGTRLTVL.

The J gene is TRBJ2-7, the V gene TRBV5-1; tentatively, D is TRBD1 (5 bases). The CDR3 covers 14 residues. Trimming stripped 2 bases from V and 2 bases from J, with 11 bases between. Germline CDR1 is SGHRS and CDR2 is YFSETQ. The CDR3 spells CASSFGRAAYEQYF. DNA of the CDR3: TGCGCCAGCAGCTTCGGCAGGGCCGCCTACGAGCAGTACTTC. Supplemented by reference TRBV5-1 and TRBJ2-7, the full variable domain reads KAGVTQTPRYLIKTRGQQVTLSCSPISGHRSVSWYQQTPGQGLQFLFEYFSETQRNKGNFPGRFSGRQFSNSRSEMNVSTLELGDSALYLCASSFGRAAYEQYFGPGTRLTVT.

The chain carries TRBV29-1 and TRBJ2-7; TRBD2 might be the D (5 bases). CDR1 is SQVTM, CDR2 ANQGSEA, per germline. The CDR3 is 13 amino acids. The ends were cut back, 4 bases at V and 1 base at J, with 11 bases in the middle. The CDR3 sequence: CSVARGGSYEQYF. Written as DNA, the CDR3 is TGCAGCGTTGCACGGGGTGGGTCCTACGAGCAGTACTTC.

A single count supports this clone. The chain couples TRBV7-6 to TRBJ2-7; perhaps TRBD1 as D (7 bases). Deletions cut 5 bases from V and 3 bases from J, with 17 bases between. The CDR3 sequence is 15 residues long. Per germline, CDR1 SGHVS and CDR2 FNYEAQ. The CDR3 DNA reads TGTGCCAGCAGCCCCAGGGGGGCGGGCCGCTACGAGCAGTACTTC. It translates to CASSPRGAGRYEQYF. Complete variable domain (other parts from reference TRBV7-6 and TRBJ2-7): GAGVSQSPRYKVTKRGQDVALRCDPISGHVSLYWYRQALGQGPEFLTYFNYEAQQDKSGLPNDRFSAERPEGSISTLTIQRTEQRDSAMYRCASSPRGAGRYEQYFGPGTRLTVT.

This clone is a singleton in its sample. This sequence joins TRBV5-1 and TRBJ1-6, with D uncertain. Germline lookup yields CDR1 SGHRS and CDR2 YFSETQ. V dropped 4 bases and J dropped 10 bases, with 12 bases sitting between them. The CDR3 has 13 residues. Here the CDR3 reads CASSENFGSPLHF. The CDR3 DNA reads TGCGCCAGCAGCGAAAACTTCGGGTCACCCCTCCACTTT.

There are many counts of this clone. This rearrangement joins TRBV4-3 to TRBJ2-5; 7 positions agree with TRBD2. Trimming removed 0 bases from V and 2 bases from J; junction bases left unmatched: 6. In germline, CDR1 is LGHNA, CDR2 YSLEER. This CDR3 contains 16 residues. In DNA, the CDR3 is TGCGCCAGCAGCCAAGAACCCCTGGGGGGGCAAGAGACCCAGTACTTC. It yields the protein CASSQEPLGGQETQYF.

This clone was observed once. V is TRBV2 and J is TRBJ1-2; D ambiguous. Germline CDR1 reads SNHLY; CDR2 reads FYNNEI. The CDR3 runs 14 residues. V was cut by 6 bases and J by 4 bases, with 15 bases left in between. For the CDR3, the DNA is TGTGCCAGCAGCCCCGTCAGGCGGGTCTATGGCTACACCTTC. It specifies CASSPVRRVYGYTF.

Only a few counts were recorded for this clone. The J gene is TRBJ1-5, the V gene TRBV10-3, with no clear D. There are 15 residues in the CDR3. Germline-derived CDR1 and CDR2 are ENHRY and SYGVKD. Trimming took 0 bases from V and 2 from J, leaving 8 bases between them. DNA for the CDR3: TGTGCCATCAGTGAGTCCAGTCGGGGCAATCAGCCCCAGCATTTT. Protein sequence: CAISESSRGNQPQHF.

V and J are TRBV11-1 and TRBJ2-7, with D possibly being TRBD2 (5 bases). The ends were cut back, 3 bases at V and 3 bases at J, with 18 bases in the middle. The CDR3 runs to 16 residues. The germline gives CDR1 SGHAT, CDR2 FQDESV (reference sequence). CDR3 in DNA: TGTGCCAGCAGCTTGAGGAGCGGACGGTGGCGCTACGAGCAGTACTTC. Residues: CASSLRSGRWRYEQYF.